This TCR beta chain comes out of a study of blood T cell repertoires in COVID-19 (dated by TCRdb to 2019 to 2021). Concerning the study at large: Samples from collaborators originated in the United States, Italy and Spain and spanned both the acute and convalescent phases of COVID-19. The material from the prospective study consisted of cDNA or gDNA derived from T cells, B-cell-depleted T cells, or PBMCs. HLA class I and class II types, where available, came from metadata supplied by the sample provider rather than from assay-based typing. Subjects who had been exposed to COVID-19, were actively infected with it, or had recovered from it provided the deeply sampled blood TCRbeta repertoires that made up the dataset. The samples were drawn from two sources: the first 160 participants of the ongoing ImmuneRACE study, and 1,000 to 1,500 subjects contributed by 6 global collaborators. Nearly every sample came with metadata listing a de-identified subject ID, COVID-19 status, age in years and sex. The repertoires were released in a freely available public database intended as a resource for research on the immune response to SARS-CoV-2. The paper as a whole reports these results and caveats: Clinical and demographic metadata were provided uncurated, with the amount varying by source and participant.

A remark on this clone: Its specific antigen is unknown. The input lacks base qualities; no much larger clone sits a single base away.

The immunoSEQ Assay, a bias-controlled multiplex PCR, was used to amplify TCRbeta CDR3 regions from genomic DNA. From the authors' description of their analysis: Within the assay, amplification of reference gene primers was used to estimate how many nucleated cells each sample contained. To quantify the absolute abundance of each unique TCRbeta CDR3 rearrangement, sequence reads were collapsed and filtered. For each sample, productive Simpson clonality was calculated by taking the square root of Simpson's diversity index across productive rearrangements. TCRdb provides this immuneACCESS table in a form limited to in-frame rearrangements. Some clones are lacking; in checked studies, under half of them reflect an unresolved V gene, and why the rest are absent is not known. V and J calls and clone size are those listed in that table; D and trimming were worked out from the DNA. This sample is represented by tens of thousands of clones; under 95% of them were singletons. Clones ranked in the top ten supply about 3.4% of the sample.

Collaborating institutions collected whole blood in K2EDTA tubes following their own protocols. For TCRbeta analysis, collaborators shipped samples as frozen whole blood, isolated PBMCs, or DNA extracted from either of those sample types. The CDR3, cysteine through phenylalanine, is 16 amino acids long. The entry retains the CDR3 DNA only, 48 bases that are in frame from base 1. From the germline V gene, CDR1 is MGHRA and CDR2 is YSYEKL. V loses 4 bases, J loses 1 base, and the germline ends lie 11 bases apart. The source is a man in his forties or fifties with acute or convalescent COVID-19. The sequence links TRBV4-1 to TRBJ2-6; a tentative D match to TRBD1 spans 5 bases. The material sequenced was peripheral blood. In nucleotide form, the sequence is TGCGCCAGCAGCCTCACCCAGGGTTCTGGGGCCAACGTCCTGACTTTC. This gives the protein CASSLTQGSGANVLTF.